This record looks at one T cell receptor (beta chain) sequence and its context. Its antigen is not known. Trimming took 5 bases from V and 5 from J, leaving 12 bases between them. Germline V gene sequence: CDR1 MNHEY, CDR2 SVGAGI. The CDR3 is 13 amino acids. The donors (healthy individuals) were bone marrow donors. The data were taken from a study of cytomegalovirus exposure and HLA in healthy donors. Findings of the study overall: Later analysis indicated greater clonal expansion among HLA-associated TCR beta chains than among equally common other chains.

Primers for the PCR totalled 60 Vbeta and 13 Jbeta. The method was immunoSEQ multiplex PCR; TCRdb's version includes in-frame clones alone and lacks a portion of them. The sample includes roughly 99,000 clones, less than 85% of them seen just once. The sequence came from a man between 18 and 35 years old in good health and CMV-seronegative. This rearrangement joins TRBV6-5 to TRBJ2-5; D possibly corresponds to TRBD1 (6 bases). Sequenced input: PBMCs. CDR3 sequence: CASSGTRGETQYF. The DNA for the CDR3 is TGTGCCAGCAGTGGGACACGAGGGGAGACCCAGTACTTC.